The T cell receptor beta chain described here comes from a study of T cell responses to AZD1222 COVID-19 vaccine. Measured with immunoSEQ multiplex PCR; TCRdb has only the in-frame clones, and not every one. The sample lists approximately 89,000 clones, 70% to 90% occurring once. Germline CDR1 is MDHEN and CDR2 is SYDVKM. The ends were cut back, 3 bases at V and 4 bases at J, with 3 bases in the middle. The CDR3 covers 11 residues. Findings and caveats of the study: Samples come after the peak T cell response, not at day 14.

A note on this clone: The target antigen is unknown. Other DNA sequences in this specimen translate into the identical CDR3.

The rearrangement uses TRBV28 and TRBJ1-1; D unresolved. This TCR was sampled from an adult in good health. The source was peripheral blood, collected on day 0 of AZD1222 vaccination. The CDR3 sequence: CASSLTTEAFF. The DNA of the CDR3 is TGTGCCAGCAGTTTGACCACTGAAGCTTTCTTT.